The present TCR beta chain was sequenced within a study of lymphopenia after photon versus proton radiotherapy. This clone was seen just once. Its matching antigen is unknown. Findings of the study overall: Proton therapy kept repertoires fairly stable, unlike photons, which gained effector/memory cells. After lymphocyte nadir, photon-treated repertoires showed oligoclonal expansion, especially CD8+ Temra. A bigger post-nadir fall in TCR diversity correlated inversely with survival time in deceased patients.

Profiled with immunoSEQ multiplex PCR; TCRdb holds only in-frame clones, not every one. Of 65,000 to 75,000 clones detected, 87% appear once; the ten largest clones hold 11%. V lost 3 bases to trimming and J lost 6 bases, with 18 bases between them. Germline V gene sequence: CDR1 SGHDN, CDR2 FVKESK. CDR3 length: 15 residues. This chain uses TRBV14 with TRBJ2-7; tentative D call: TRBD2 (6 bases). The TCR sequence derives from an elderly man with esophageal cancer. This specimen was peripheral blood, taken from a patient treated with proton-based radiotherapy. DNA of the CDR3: TGTGCCAGCAGCCAGGGCCCGGGGACTCGTGGCGAGCAGTACTTC. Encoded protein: CASSQGPGTRGEQYF.